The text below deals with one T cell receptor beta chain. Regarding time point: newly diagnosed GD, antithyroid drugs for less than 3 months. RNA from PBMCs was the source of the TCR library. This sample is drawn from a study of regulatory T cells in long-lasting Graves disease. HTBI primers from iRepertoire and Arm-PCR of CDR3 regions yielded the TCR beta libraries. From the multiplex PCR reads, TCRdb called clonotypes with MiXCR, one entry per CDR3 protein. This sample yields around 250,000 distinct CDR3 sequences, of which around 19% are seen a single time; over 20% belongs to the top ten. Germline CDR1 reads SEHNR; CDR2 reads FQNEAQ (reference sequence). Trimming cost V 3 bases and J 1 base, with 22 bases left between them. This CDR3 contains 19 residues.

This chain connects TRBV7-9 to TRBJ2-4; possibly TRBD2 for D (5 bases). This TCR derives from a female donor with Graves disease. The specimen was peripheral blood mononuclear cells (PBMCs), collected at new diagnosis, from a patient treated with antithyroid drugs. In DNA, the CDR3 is TGTGCCAGCAGCTTGGATGGGGTTCGGAGGAGAGATGCCAAAAACATTCAGTACTTC. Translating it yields CASSLDGVRRRDAKNIQYF.